This paragraph reports one T cell receptor beta chain. This receptor's antigen is unknown. Each CD8+ T cell subset was flow-sorted in triplicate, and 300,000 or so cells per subset were placed directly into RLT lysis buffer. To exclude memory contaminants, naive CD8+ T cells were stringently defined as CD45RO-CCR7+CD27+CD95-. Using standard density gradient centrifugation, peripheral blood mononuclear cells were isolated from buffy coats. Naive CXCR3-negative and CXCR3-positive CD8+ T cells were flow-sorted using a FACSAria III. Total RNA was extracted from sorted cells using an RNeasy Mini Kit. The entry originates in a study of CXCR3-negative and CXCR3-positive naive CD8 T cells (dated by TCRdb to between 2018 and 2021). A note on the overall study: In total, roughly 150 million TRB reads were obtained, or roughly 1.5 +/- 0.3 million reads per library. The TRBV-TRBJ cluster analysis covered naive subsets from 5 or 6 donors and memory cells from 3 donors. Data from around 11 donors, pooled across two independent experiments, went into the diversity and physicochemical repertoire analyses.

Sequencing instrument: NextSeq 550. The Human TCR Profiling Kit (MiLaboratory) was used to make UMI-labeled 5' RACE TRB cDNA libraries. The full amount of extracted RNA was used for cDNA synthesis, and the full amount of resulting cDNA was used for PCR amplification. Libraries were prepared in parallel with an identical number of PCR cycles. In the original analysis: With a requirement of at least two reads per UMI, MIGEC and MiXCR extracted about 50,000 +/- 10,000 unique UMI-labeled TRB cDNA molecules per library. On average, each library contained approximately 40,000 +/- 10,000 functional in-frame TRB CDR3 nucleotide clonotypes without stop codons. After downsampling to 5000 UMI-labeled TRB molecules per sample, diversity metrics, including normalized Shannon-Wiener and Chao1, were computed in VDJtools. VDJtools was used to calculate clonotype-size-weighted physicochemical properties of the central five CDR3 residues, namely interaction energy, strength, volume and Kidera factor 4. TCRdb reprocessed the reads and lists each CDR3 protein sequence as a single entry, with no DNA. Clone size and V and J calls follow TCRdb, not the original study. The sample table gives around 140,000 distinct CDR3 sequences. The top ten hold about 0.44% of the sample.

Counted from cysteine to phenylalanine, this CDR3 has 12 amino acids. DNA is not on record. Per the germline V gene, SQVTM is the CDR1 and ANQGSEA is the CDR2. The full study reports these points: Because surface CD5, which has been linked to self-reactivity in mice, was comparable between naive subsets, TCR interaction strength was also inferred from TRB CDR3 physicochemical properties. Comparably high repertoire diversity was found in both naive subsets, whereas much lower repertoire diversity was found in memory CD8+ T cells. Similar TRBV-TRBJ usage was shown by naive CXCR3-negative and CXCR3-positive cells from the same donor, whereas distinct patterns were shown by memory cells. Freshly isolated PBMCs were used for most assays because CXCR3 expression partially decreased after cryopreservation. TRB CDR3s from CXCR3-positive naive cells showed higher hydrophobicity (lower Kidera factor 4), lower energy, and higher strength and volume indices than CXCR3-negative naive cells.

This clonotype originated in a human donor in good health. Some clones in this sample may be carry-over from other donors' samples. Sequencing used naive CXCR3- CD8+ T cells from blood. In the paper's terms, the cell subset or site label means: CD45RO-CCR7+CD27+CD95- naive CD8+ T cells lacking CXCR3 (TNR3-). The rearrangement joined TRBV29-1 to TRBJ2-1. The CDR3 region: CSVIDRHNEQFF.